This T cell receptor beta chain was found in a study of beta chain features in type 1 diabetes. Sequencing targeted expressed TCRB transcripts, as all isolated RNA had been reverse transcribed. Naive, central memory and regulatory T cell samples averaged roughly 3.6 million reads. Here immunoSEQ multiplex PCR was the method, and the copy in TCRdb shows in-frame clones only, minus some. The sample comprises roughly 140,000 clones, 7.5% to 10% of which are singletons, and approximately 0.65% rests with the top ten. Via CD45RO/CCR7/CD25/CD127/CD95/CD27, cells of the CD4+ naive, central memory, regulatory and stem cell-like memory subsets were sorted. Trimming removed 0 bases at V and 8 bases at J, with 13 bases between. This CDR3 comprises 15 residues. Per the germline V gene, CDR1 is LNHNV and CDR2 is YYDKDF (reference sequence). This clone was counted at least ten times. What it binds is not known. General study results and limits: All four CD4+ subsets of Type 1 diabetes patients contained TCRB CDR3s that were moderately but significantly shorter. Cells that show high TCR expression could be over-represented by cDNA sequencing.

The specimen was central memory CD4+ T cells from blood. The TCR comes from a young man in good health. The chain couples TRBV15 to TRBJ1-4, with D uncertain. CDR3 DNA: TGTGCCACCAGCAGAGATCGAGACAACGCCGAAAAACTGTTTTTT. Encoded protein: CATSRDRDNAEKLFF. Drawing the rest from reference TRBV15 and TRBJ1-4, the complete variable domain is DAMVIQNPRYQVTQFGKPVTLSCSQTLNHNVMYWYQQKSSQAPKLLFHYYDKDFNNEADTPDNFQSRRPNTSFCFLDIRSPGLGDTAMYLCATSRDRDNAEKLFFGSGTQLSVL.